Below, one TCR beta chain is given with its context. Antigen specificity is unknown. Profiling relied on immunoSEQ multiplex PCR, and the TCRdb table lists in-frame clones only, not all of them. The sample has tens of thousands of clones, over 85% seen once. The data belong to a study of circulating and synovial CD4+ cells in juvenile arthritis. Findings and limits, study-wide: Compared with bulk blood, circulating pathogenic-like lymphocytes shared substantially more CDR3 sequences with synovial T cells. CPL versus bulk CD4 samples: T cell genome counts differed by at least an order of magnitude.

CDR3 length equals 16 residues. Germline CDR1 and CDR2: MGHDK and SYGVNS. V was pared by 4 bases and J by 5 bases, with 18 bases between. The rearrangement links TRBV25-1 to TRBJ2-1, with D perhaps TRBD1 (5 bases). This sequence originates from a human donor with juvenile idiopathic arthritis. Sequences were obtained from CD4+ T cells from blood. The chain's CDR3 is CASSGGGRAFHNEQFF. The CDR3 DNA follows: TGTGCCAGCAGTGGCGGCGGCAGGGCATTCCACAATGAGCAGTTCTTC.